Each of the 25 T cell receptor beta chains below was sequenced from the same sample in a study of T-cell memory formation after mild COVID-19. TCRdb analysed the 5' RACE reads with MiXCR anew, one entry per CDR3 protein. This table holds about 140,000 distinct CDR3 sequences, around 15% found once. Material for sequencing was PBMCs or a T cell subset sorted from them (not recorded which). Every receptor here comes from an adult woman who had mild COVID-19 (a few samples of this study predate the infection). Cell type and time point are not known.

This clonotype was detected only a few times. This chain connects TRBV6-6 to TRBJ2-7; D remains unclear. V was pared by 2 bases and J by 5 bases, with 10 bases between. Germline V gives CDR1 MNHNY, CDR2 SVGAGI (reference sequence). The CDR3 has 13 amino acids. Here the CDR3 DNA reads TGTGCCAGCAGTTACGAGGTTTGGGACGAGCAGTACTTC. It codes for CASSYEVWDEQYF.

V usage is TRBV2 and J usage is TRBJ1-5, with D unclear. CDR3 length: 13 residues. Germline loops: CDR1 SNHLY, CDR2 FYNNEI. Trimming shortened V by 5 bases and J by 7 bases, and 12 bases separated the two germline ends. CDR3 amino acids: CASSKSFGQPQHF. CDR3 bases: TGTGCCAGCAGTAAGTCTTTCGGGCAGCCCCAGCATTTT. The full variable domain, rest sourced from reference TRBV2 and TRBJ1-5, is EPEVTQTPSHQVTQMGQEVILRCVPISNHLYFYWYRQILGQKVEFLVSFYNNEISEKSEIFDDQFSVERPDGSNFTLKIRSTKLEDSAMYFCASSKSFGQPQHFGDGTRLSIL.

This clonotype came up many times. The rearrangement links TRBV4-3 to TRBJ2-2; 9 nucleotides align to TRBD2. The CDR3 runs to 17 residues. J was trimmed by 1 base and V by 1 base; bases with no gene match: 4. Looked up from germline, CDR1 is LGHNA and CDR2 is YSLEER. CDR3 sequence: CASSQGFSGRNTGELFF. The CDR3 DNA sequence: TGCGCCAGCAGCCAAGGCTTTAGCGGGAGGAACACCGGGGAGCTGTTTTTT.

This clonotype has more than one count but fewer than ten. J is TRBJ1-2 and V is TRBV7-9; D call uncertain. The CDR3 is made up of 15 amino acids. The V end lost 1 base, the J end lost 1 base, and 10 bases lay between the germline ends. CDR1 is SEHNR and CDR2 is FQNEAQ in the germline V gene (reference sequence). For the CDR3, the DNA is TGTGCCAGCAGCTTAGGTACAGCGCTTAACTATGGCTACACCTTC. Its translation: CASSLGTALNYGYTF.

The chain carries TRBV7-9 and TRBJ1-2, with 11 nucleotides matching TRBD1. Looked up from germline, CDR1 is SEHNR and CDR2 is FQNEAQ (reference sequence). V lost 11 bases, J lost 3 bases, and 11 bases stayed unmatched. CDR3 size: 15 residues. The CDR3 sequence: CAGRSDRGLDYGYTF. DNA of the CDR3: TGTGCCGGAAGATCGGACAGGGGGCTTGACTATGGCTACACCTTC.

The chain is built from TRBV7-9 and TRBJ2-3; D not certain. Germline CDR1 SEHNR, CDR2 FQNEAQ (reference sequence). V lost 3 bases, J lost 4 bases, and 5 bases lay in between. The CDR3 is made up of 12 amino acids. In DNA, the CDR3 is TGTGCCAGCAGCTTGAGCGCAGATACGCAGTATTTT. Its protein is CASSLSADTQYF.

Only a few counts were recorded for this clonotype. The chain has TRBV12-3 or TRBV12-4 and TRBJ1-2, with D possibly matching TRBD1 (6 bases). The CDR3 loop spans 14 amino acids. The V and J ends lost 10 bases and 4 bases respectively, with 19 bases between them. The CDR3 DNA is TGTGCCATCCTGGACCGACAGGAGCGCTATGGCTACACCTTC. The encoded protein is CAILDRQERYGYTF.

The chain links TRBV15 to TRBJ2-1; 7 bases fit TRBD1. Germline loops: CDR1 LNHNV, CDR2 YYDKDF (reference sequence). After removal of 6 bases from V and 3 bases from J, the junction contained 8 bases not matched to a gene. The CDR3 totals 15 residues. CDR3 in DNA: TGTGCCACCAGTCAAGACAGGGTCTACTACAATGAGCAGTTCTTC. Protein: CATSQDRVYYNEQFF.

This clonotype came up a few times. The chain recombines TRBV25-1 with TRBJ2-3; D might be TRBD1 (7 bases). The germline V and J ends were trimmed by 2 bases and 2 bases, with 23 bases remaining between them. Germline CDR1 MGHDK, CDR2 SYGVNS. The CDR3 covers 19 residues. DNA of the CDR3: TGTGCCAGCAGTGAAAAATTGGTCTTCGCGGAGGGGGCCACAGATACGCAGTATTTT. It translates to CASSEKLVFAEGATDTQYF.

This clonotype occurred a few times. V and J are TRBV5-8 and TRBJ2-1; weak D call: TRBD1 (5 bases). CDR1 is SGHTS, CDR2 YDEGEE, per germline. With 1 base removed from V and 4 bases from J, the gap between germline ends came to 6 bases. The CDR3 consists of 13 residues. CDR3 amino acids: CASSLNRYNEQFF. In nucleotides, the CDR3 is TGTGCCAGCAGCTTGAACAGGTACAATGAGCAGTTCTTC.

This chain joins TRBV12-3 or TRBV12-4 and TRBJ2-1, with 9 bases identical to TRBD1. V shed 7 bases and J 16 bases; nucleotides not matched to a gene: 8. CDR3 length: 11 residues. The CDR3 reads CASTPGTGYFF. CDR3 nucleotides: TGTGCCAGCACCCCCGGGACAGGGTACTTCTTC.

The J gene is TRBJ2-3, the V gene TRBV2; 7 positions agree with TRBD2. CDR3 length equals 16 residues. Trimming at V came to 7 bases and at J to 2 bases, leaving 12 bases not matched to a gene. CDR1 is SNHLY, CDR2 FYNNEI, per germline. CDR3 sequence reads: CASTGTNIELTDTQYF. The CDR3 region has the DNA TGTGCCAGCACGGGGACTAACATAGAACTCACAGATACGCAGTATTTT.

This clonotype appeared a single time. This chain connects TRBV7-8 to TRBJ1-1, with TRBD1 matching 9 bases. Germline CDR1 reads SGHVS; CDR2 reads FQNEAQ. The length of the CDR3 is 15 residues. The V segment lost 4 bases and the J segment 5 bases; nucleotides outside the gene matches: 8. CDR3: CASSSRGQGGTEAFF. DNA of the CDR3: TGTGCCAGCAGCTCCCGGGGACAGGGAGGTACTGAAGCTTTCTTT. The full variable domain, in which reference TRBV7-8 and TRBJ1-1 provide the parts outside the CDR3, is GAGVSQSPRYKVAKRGQDVALRCDPISGHVSLFWYQQALGQGPEFLTYFQNEAQLDKSGLPSDRFFAERPEGSVSTLKIQRTQQEDSAVYLCASSSRGQGGTEAFFGQGTRLTVV.

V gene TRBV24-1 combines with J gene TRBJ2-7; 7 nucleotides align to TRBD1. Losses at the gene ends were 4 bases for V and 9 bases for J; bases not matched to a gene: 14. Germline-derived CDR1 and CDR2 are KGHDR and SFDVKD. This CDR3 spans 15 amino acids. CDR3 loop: CATSENRGPQPAQYF. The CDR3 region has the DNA TGTGCCACCAGTGAAAACAGGGGTCCCCAACCGGCGCAGTACTTC.

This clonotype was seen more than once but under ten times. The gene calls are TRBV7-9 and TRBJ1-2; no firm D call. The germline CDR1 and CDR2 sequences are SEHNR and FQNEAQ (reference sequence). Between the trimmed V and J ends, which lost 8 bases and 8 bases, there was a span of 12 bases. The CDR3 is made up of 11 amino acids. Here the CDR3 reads CASRVADGYTF. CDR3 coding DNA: TGTGCCAGCCGAGTCGCCGACGGCTACACCTTC.

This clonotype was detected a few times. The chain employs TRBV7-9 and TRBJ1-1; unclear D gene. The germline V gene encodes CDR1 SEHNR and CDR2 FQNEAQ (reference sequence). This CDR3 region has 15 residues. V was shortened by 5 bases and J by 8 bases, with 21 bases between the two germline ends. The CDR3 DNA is TGTGCCAGCAGCCCCCGGCCCCGGGCTGACGGAGAAGCTTTCTTT. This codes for CASSPRPRADGEAFF.

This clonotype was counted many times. CDR3 sequence (DNA): TGTGCCAGCAGTGCAACAGGGACCTACGAGCAGTACTTC. This gives the protein CASSATGTYEQYF. The chain joins TRBV25-1 to TRBJ2-7; D might be TRBD1 (6 bases). This CDR3 is built from 13 residues. Germline V gene sequence: CDR1 MGHDK, CDR2 SYGVNS. The germline V and J ends were trimmed by 4 bases and 2 bases, with 9 bases remaining between them.

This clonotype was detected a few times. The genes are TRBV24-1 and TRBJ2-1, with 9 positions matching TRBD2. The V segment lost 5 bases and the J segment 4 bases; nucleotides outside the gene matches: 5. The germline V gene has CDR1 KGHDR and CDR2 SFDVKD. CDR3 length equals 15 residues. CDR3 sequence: CATSGAGLAYNEQFF. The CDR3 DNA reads TGTGCCACCAGTGGTGCGGGACTAGCATACAATGAGCAGTTCTTC.

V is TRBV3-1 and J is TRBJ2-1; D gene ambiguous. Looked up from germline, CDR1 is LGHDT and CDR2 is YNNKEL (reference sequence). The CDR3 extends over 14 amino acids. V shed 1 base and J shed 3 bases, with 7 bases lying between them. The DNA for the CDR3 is TGTGCCAGCAGCCAAGGACGGAACTACAATGAGCAGTTCTTC. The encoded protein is CASSQGRNYNEQFF.

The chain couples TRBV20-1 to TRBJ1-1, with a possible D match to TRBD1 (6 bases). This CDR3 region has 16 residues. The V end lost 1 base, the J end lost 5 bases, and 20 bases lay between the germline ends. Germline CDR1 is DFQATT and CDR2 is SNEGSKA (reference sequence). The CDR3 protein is CSARGFGGGLWTEAFF. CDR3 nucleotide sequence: TGCAGTGCTAGAGGATTCGGGGGCGGCCTTTGGACTGAAGCTTTCTTT.

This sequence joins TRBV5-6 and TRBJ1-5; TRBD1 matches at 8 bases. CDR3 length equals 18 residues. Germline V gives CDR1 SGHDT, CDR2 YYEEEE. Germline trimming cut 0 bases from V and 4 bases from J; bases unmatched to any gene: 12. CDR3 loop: CASSLASDRVTLNQPQHF. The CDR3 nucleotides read TGTGCCAGCAGCTTGGCCTCGGACAGGGTAACCCTAAATCAGCCCCAGCATTTT.

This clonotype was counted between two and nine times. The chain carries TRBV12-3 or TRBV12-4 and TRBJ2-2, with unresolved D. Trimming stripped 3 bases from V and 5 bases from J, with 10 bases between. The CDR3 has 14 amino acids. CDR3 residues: CASSFLPMTGELFF. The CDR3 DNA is TGTGCCAGCAGTTTCCTCCCCATGACCGGGGAGCTGTTTTTT.

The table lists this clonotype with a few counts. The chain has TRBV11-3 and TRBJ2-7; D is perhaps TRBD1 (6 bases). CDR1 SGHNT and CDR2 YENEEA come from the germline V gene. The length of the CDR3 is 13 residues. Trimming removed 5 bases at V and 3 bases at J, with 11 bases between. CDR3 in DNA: TGTGCCAGCAGCCCCAGGGGCTACTACGAGCAGTACTTC. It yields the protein CASSPRGYYEQYF.

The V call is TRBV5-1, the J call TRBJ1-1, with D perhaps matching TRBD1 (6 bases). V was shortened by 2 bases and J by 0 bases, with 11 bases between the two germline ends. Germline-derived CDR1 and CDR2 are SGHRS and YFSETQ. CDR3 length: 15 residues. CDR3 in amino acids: CASSFGQSMNTEAFF. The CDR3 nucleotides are TGCGCCAGCAGCTTTGGACAGTCTATGAACACTGAAGCTTTCTTT.

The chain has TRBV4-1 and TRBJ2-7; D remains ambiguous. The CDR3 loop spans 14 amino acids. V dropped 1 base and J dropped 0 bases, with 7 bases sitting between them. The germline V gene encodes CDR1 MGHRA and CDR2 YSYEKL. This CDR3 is CASSQGERSYEQYF. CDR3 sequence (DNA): TGCGCCAGCAGCCAAGGGGAACGCTCCTACGAGCAGTACTTC.